This is a list of T cell receptor beta chains from one sample in a study of CD8 T cells in Susac syndrome. TCRdb called the immunoSEQ multiplex PCR reads again in MiXCR, with one record for every CDR3 protein. The sample records hundreds of thousands of distinct CDR3 sequences, around 95% being singletons. Specimen: CD4+ T cells from PBMCs. These receptor sequences come from a human donor with multiple sclerosis. CDR3s include the opening cysteine and the closing phenylalanine or tryptophan. The D gene is left open where the match is weak. The listing skips clone size in some rows; elsewhere it reads once, few, many or a size class.

d_call: .; clone_size: .; v_call: TRBV19; j_call: TRBJ1-6; cdr3_nt: TGTGCCAGTAGTATAGAATGGAATTCACCCCTCCACTTT; cdr3_aa: CASSIEWNSPLHF
d_call: TRBD1; clone_size: few; v_call: TRBV3-1; j_call: TRBJ2-5; cdr3_nt: TGTGCCAGCAGCCTACCGGGACAGGAAGAGACCCAGTACTTC; cdr3_aa: CASSLPGQEETQYF
d_call: .; clone_size: once; v_call: TRBV20-1; j_call: TRBJ2-1; cdr3_nt: TGCAGTGCTAGAGATCGGCGTCGCGGTGAGCAGTTCTTC; cdr3_aa: CSARDRRRGEQFF
d_call: TRBD1; clone_size: .; v_call: TRBV20-1; j_call: TRBJ1-3; cdr3_nt: TGCAGTGCTCCGCGGACAGGGCGCTCTGGAAACACCATATATTTT; cdr3_aa: CSAPRTGRSGNTIYF
d_call: .; clone_size: .; v_call: TRBV5-4; j_call: TRBJ1-1; cdr3_nt: TGTGCCAGCATCCGGGGGGGCCCGTTGGGGAACACTGAAGCTTTCTTT; cdr3_aa: CASIRGGPLGNTEAFF
d_call: TRBD2; clone_size: .; v_call: TRBV15; j_call: TRBJ2-1; cdr3_nt: TGTGCCACCAGCAGAGATTCCGCGGGACTAGGCCGCAATGAGCAGTTCTTC; cdr3_aa: CATSRDSAGLGRNEQFF
d_call: TRBD2; clone_size: once; v_call: TRBV9; j_call: TRBJ2-1; cdr3_nt: TGTGCCAGCAGCGTAGAGGTTAGCGGGGGATCGTATAGTACCTCCTACAATGAGCAGTTCTTC; cdr3_aa: CASSVEVSGGSYSTSYNEQFF
d_call: .; clone_size: few; v_call: TRBV19; j_call: TRBJ2-6; cdr3_nt: TGTGCCAGTAGTCTTGGGGGGAGTGGTATTGGGCCCAACGTCCTGACTTTC; cdr3_aa: CASSLGGSGIGPNVLTF
d_call: TRBD2; clone_size: few; v_call: TRBV11-2; j_call: TRBJ2-7; cdr3_nt: TGTGCCAGCAGTTCACATACTAGCGGGGGTCGCTACGAGCAGTACTTC; cdr3_aa: CASSSHTSGGRYEQYF
d_call: .; clone_size: .; v_call: TRBV5-1; j_call: TRBJ2-5; cdr3_nt: TGCGCCAGCAGCTTGGCCCCGCGGGGCGGTCAAGAGACCCAGTACTTC; cdr3_aa: CASSLAPRGGQETQYF
d_call: .; clone_size: .; v_call: TRBV15; j_call: TRBJ1-1; cdr3_nt: TGTGCCACCAGCAGAGCGTCGGGGGAGGCTGAAGCTTTCTTT; cdr3_aa: CATSRASGEAEAFF
d_call: .; clone_size: .; v_call: TRBV28; j_call: TRBJ1-3; cdr3_nt: TGTGCCAGCACCCCGGACCCCCTCAGTTTCCTCTCTGGAAACACCATATATTTT; cdr3_aa: CASTPDPLSFLSGNTIYF
d_call: TRBD1; clone_size: .; v_call: TRBV28; j_call: TRBJ2-7; cdr3_nt: TGTGCCAGCAGTTCCGGACAGGTGCTCGTTAACGAGCAGTACTTC; cdr3_aa: CASSSGQVLVNEQYF
d_call: .; clone_size: once; v_call: TRBV20-1; j_call: TRBJ1-1; cdr3_nt: TGCAGTGCTAGAGATCTAACGGGGAACACTGAAGTTTTCTTT; cdr3_aa: CSARDLTGNTEVFF
d_call: TRBD2; clone_size: once; v_call: TRBV5-1; j_call: TRBJ2-3; cdr3_nt: TGCGCCAGCAGACCCCTAGCGGGGGGAGGTGATACGCAGTATTTT; cdr3_aa: CASRPLAGGGDTQYF
d_call: .; clone_size: .; v_call: TRBV2; j_call: TRBJ2-1; cdr3_nt: TGTGCCAGCAGTGCGTTCCTAGGGAATGAGCAGTTCTTC; cdr3_aa: CASSAFLGNEQFF
d_call: .; clone_size: .; v_call: TRBV29-1; j_call: TRBJ1-4; cdr3_nt: TGCAGCGTTCGAGATGAAAAACTGTTTTTT; cdr3_aa: CSVRDEKLFF
d_call: TRBD2; clone_size: .; v_call: TRBV19; j_call: TRBJ2-3; cdr3_nt: TGTGCCAGTAGTATTGGGCTAGCGGGGCACACAGATACGCAGTATTTT; cdr3_aa: CASSIGLAGHTDTQYF
d_call: TRBD1; clone_size: .; v_call: TRBV6-5; j_call: TRBJ1-5; cdr3_nt: TGTGCCAGCAGACCCGACAGGGTTCAGCCCCAGCATTTT; cdr3_aa: CASRPDRVQPQHF
d_call: .; clone_size: .; v_call: TRBV18; j_call: TRBJ2-2; cdr3_nt: TGTGCCAGCTCGGGACAAATCACCGGGGAGCTGTTTTTT; cdr3_aa: CASSGQITGELFF
d_call: TRBD1; clone_size: .; v_call: TRBV18; j_call: TRBJ2-7; cdr3_nt: TGTGCCAGCTCACCACAGACAGGGGGCCCCTCCTACGAGCAGTACTTC; cdr3_aa: CASSPQTGGPSYEQYF
d_call: TRBD2; clone_size: .; v_call: TRBV20-1; j_call: TRBJ2-3; cdr3_nt: TGCAGTGCTAGGGGGACTAGCGGGAACACAGATACGCAGTATTTT; cdr3_aa: CSARGTSGNTDTQYF
d_call: .; clone_size: .; v_call: TRBV7-9; j_call: TRBJ2-3; cdr3_nt: TGTGCCAGCAGCTCGACAGAAACAGATACGCAGTATTTT; cdr3_aa: CASSSTETDTQYF
d_call: .; clone_size: .; v_call: TRBV6-6; j_call: TRBJ2-3; cdr3_nt: TGTGCCAGCAGACAAACGGGGGGCGCCACAGATACGCAGTATTTT; cdr3_aa: CASRQTGGATDTQYF
d_call: .; clone_size: .; v_call: TRBV5-1; j_call: TRBJ1-1; cdr3_nt: TGCGCCAGCAGCTTGGGAGCGGGGATAGTGGGAACTGAAGCTTTCTTT; cdr3_aa: CASSLGAGIVGTEAFF
d_call: .; clone_size: .; v_call: TRBV5-1; j_call: TRBJ2-3; cdr3_nt: TGCGCCAGCAGCTTGGAGGGAATTAGGACAGATACGCAGTATTTT; cdr3_aa: CASSLEGIRTDTQYF
d_call: .; clone_size: .; v_call: TRBV24-1; j_call: TRBJ2-5; cdr3_nt: TGTGCCACCAGTGACCCCGCTAGGGCGAAAGAGACCCAGTACTTC; cdr3_aa: CATSDPARAKETQYF
d_call: TRBD1; clone_size: .; v_call: TRBV28; j_call: TRBJ1-6; cdr3_nt: TGTGCCAGCACTCGGGACAGGGGGTTTAATTCACCCCTCCACTTT; cdr3_aa: CASTRDRGFNSPLHF